This TCR beta chain was documented in a study of immune evolution from preneoplasia to lung adenocarcinoma. Study summary: HLA loss of heterozygosity: about 7% AIS, approximately 15% MIA, over 30% ADC, none AAH. Study outcomes and limitations: Normal lung had highest clonality; later lesions appeared denser, more diverse.

The length of the CDR3 is 14 residues. CDR1 is SGHVS, CDR2 FQNEAQ, per germline. The V gene end was trimmed by 6 bases and the J gene end by 4 bases; junction bases not matched to a gene: 7. Note on this clone: Its target is unknown.

Profiled with immunoSEQ multiplex PCR; TCRdb holds only in-frame clones, not every one. The table includes about 4,900 clones, more than 75% detected once. Each case's diagnosis was confirmed by two pathologists on H&E. This receptor was obtained from a person between 65 and 79 years old with lung adenocarcinoma. V usage is TRBV7-8 and J usage is TRBJ2-5; TRBD2 agrees at 8 bases. Sequencing was done on a sample of FFPE minimally invasive lung adenocarcinoma tissue. The CDR3 region is CASRESGSGETQYF. The CDR3 nucleotides read TGTGCCAGCAGGGAAAGCGGGAGTGGAGAGACCCAGTACTTC. The full variable domain, completed using reference TRBV7-8 and TRBJ2-5, is GAGVSQSPRYKVAKRGQDVALRCDPISGHVSLFWYQQALGQGPEFLTYFQNEAQLDKSGLPSDRFFAERPEGSVSTLKIQRTQQEDSAVYLCASRESGSGETQYFGPGTRLLVL.